These 4 T cell receptor beta chains share one sample of origin, sequenced in a study of shared clonotypes between healthy human individuals. Repertoires were generated with immunoSEQ multiplex PCR, while TCRdb's copy carries only in-frame clones and drops some. Among 2 million or so clones listed, around 96% were seen once. Terminally differentiated effector memory CD45RA+ cells were excluded by CCR7 positive selection of CD45RO-negative cells. What was sequenced was naive CD8+ T cells sorted from blood. These receptors came from a man between 18 and 35 years old in good health.

Only one count was recorded for this clone. The CDR3 reads CASSSYRGFSYEQYF. The CDR3 DNA reads as TGTGCCAGCAGTTCTTACAGGGGCTTCTCCTACGAGCAGTACTTC. The chain couples TRBV6-5 to TRBJ2-7; TRBD1 matches 7 bases. The V gene's germline CDR1 is MNHEY and CDR2 SVGAGI. With 4 bases clipped from V and 0 bases from J, the junction kept 6 bases outside the gene matches. The CDR3 runs 15 residues.

The gene calls are TRBV7-9 and TRBJ1-4; 7 bases fit TRBD1. CDR1 SEHNR and CDR2 FQNEAQ come from the germline V gene (reference sequence). V lost 1 base and J lost 5; bases outside the gene matches: 7. The CDR3 has 16 residues. The CDR3 reads CASSLDRDRPNEKLFF. The CDR3, as DNA: TGTGCCAGCAGCTTAGATAGGGACAGACCCAATGAAAAACTGTTTTTT.

The rearrangement links TRBV30 to TRBJ2-3, with D possibly matching TRBD1 (6 bases). Germline loops: CDR1 GTSNPN, CDR2 SVGIG (reference sequence). Trimming pared 0 bases from V and 2 bases from J, leaving 18 bases between. This CDR3 is 17 amino acids long. The CDR3 DNA reads TGTGCCTGGAGTGTAAGGGTCGGAGGACAGTTCACAGATACGCAGTATTTT. It encodes CAWSVRVGGQFTDTQYF.

The chain couples TRBV5-4 to TRBJ1-1, with a weak D call TRBD1 (5 bases). The CDR3 covers 15 residues. Germline V lookup: CDR1 SGHNT, CDR2 YYREEE (reference sequence). Trimming stripped 1 base from V and 1 base from J, with 11 bases between. The CDR3 bases are TGTGCCAGCAGCTTGTGGGGCAGCGAGAACACTGAAGCTTTCTTT. Its protein product is CASSLWGSENTEAFF.